Below, 27 T cell receptor beta chains from the same sample are listed, as sequenced in a study of cytomegalovirus exposure and HLA in healthy donors. Use of 60 Vbeta and 13 Jbeta primers characterized the PCR. TCRdb's table, derived via immunoSEQ multiplex PCR, lists solely in-frame clones and lacks some. The repertoire holds some 250,000 clones, more than 75% seen once, with around 5.4% in the top ten. The sample was PBMCs. The source of these receptors is a woman in her thirties or forties in good health and CMV-seropositive.

This clone was recorded once. The rearrangement joins TRBV11-2 to TRBJ1-1; D might be TRBD1 (5 bases). CDR3 size: 13 residues. Germline V gene lookup returns CDR1 SGHAT and CDR2 FQNNGV. V was pared by 4 bases and J by 7 bases, with 13 bases between. CDR3 coding DNA: TGTGCCAGCAGCTCCCTTCGAACAGGTGAAGCTTTCTTT. This gives the protein CASSSLRTGEAFF.

The chain links TRBV7-2 to TRBJ1-1; D is possibly TRBD1 (5 bases). Germline V gives CDR1 SGHTA, CDR2 FQGNSA. This CDR3 spans 11 amino acids. The V end lost 11 bases, the J end lost 2 bases, and 9 bases lay between the germline ends. The CDR3 spells CAGGRNTEAFF. The DNA for the CDR3 is TGTGCCGGGGGGAGAAACACTGAAGCTTTCTTT.

This CDR3 is CATSRDYLTEAFF. The CDR3 region has the DNA TGTGCCACCAGCAGAGATTATCTCACTGAAGCTTTCTTT. V is TRBV15 and J is TRBJ1-1; no clear D. The CDR3 totals 13 residues. Germline V gives CDR1 LNHNV, CDR2 YYDKDF (reference sequence). Trimming stripped 0 bases from V and 4 bases from J, with 6 bases between.

The rearrangement uses TRBV28 and TRBJ2-2; a possible D gene is TRBD2 (5 bases). Germline V gene lookup returns CDR1 MDHEN and CDR2 SYDVKM. V was cut by 8 bases and J by 1 base, with 5 bases left in between. This CDR3 spans 12 amino acids. In nucleotides, the CDR3 is TGTGCCAGCGCGGGGAACACCGGGGAGCTGTTTTTT. Protein: CASAGNTGELFF.

This chain links TRBV7-3 with TRBJ2-2, with D possibly TRBD1 on 5 matching bases. CDR1 is SGHTA, CDR2 FQGTGA, per germline. This CDR3 spans 16 amino acids. The V and J ends lost 5 bases and 8 bases respectively, with 21 bases between them. The CDR3 DNA reads TGTGCCAGCAGCCCCCGACCAGGGCCACAGTCAGGGGAGCTGTTTTTT. It specifies CASSPRPGPQSGELFF.

This clone was counted a single time. The genes are TRBV30 and TRBJ2-1; 10 bases are a match to TRBD2. The CDR3 extends over 14 amino acids. In germline, CDR1 is GTSNPN, CDR2 SVGIG (reference sequence). The V and J ends lost 8 bases and 4 bases, in that order; junction bases with no gene match: 8. Here the CDR3 DNA reads TGTGCCGGGCGCCTAGCGGGAGTTTACAATGAGCAGTTCTTC. Translating gives CAGRLAGVYNEQFF.

V is TRBV19 and J is TRBJ1-2, with a possible D match to TRBD1 (5 bases). V was cut by 7 bases and J by 2 bases, with 11 bases left in between. Germline lookup yields CDR1 LNHDA and CDR2 SQIVND (reference sequence). This CDR3 is 13 amino acids long. CDR3 in amino acids: CASKAGSNYGYTF. The CDR3 nucleotides are TGTGCCAGTAAAGCAGGGTCCAACTATGGCTACACCTTC.

The gene calls are TRBV7-9 and TRBJ1-1; D may be TRBD1 (6 bases). Germline assignment: CDR1 SEHNR and CDR2 FQNEAQ (reference sequence). The CDR3 contains 12 residues. The CDR3 bases are TGTTCCATAGGGGGGGTGAACACTGAAGCTTTCTTT. Residues: CSIGGVNTEAFF.

The rearrangement joins TRBV4-3 to TRBJ1-3; tentatively, D is TRBD1 (5 bases). Germline CDR1 is LGHNA and CDR2 is YSLEER. V was clipped by 0 bases and J by 2 bases, with 14 bases between them. The CDR3 is made up of 17 amino acids. The CDR3 protein is CASSQERVPGTGNTIYF. DNA of the CDR3: TGCGCCAGCAGCCAAGAAAGGGTTCCAGGGACTGGAAACACCATATATTTT.

The chain employs TRBV6-5 and TRBJ1-5; possibly TRBD1 for D (6 bases). The CDR3 consists of 13 residues. V was cut by 6 bases and J by 7 bases, with 13 bases left in between. CDR1 is MNHEY, CDR2 SVGAGI, per germline. This CDR3 reads CASRMGRGQPQHF. The CDR3 DNA is TGTGCCAGCAGGATGGGGAGGGGGCAGCCCCAGCATTTT.

This clone was observed once. The V gene is TRBV19, the J gene TRBJ1-1; 7 bases align to TRBD1. With 5 bases clipped from V and 5 bases from J, the junction kept 2 bases outside the gene matches. The CDR3 is 12 amino acids. The germline V gene has CDR1 LNHDA and CDR2 SQIVND (reference sequence). This CDR3 reads CASSPGGTEAFF. The CDR3 DNA follows: TGTGCCAGTAGTCCAGGGGGAACTGAAGCTTTCTTT.

This clone was counted a single time. This sequence joins TRBV9 and TRBJ1-1; D unresolved. V gave up 3 bases and J gave up 4 bases, with 10 bases separating them. The V gene's germline CDR1 is SGDLS and CDR2 YYNGEE. The CDR3 totals 13 residues. This CDR3 is CASSGGLVTEAFF. CDR3 bases: TGTGCCAGCAGCGGCGGGTTGGTCACTGAAGCTTTCTTT. Based on the CDR3 plus reference TRBV9 and TRBJ1-1, the full variable domain is DSGVTQTPKHLITATGQRVTLRCSPRSGDLSVYWYQQSLDQGLQFLIQYYNGEERAKGNILERFSAQQFPDLHSELNLSSLELGDSALYFCASSGGLVTEAFFGQGTRLTVV.

The gene calls are TRBV5-8 and TRBJ2-7; D might be TRBD1 (6 bases). The V and J ends lost 2 bases and 3 bases respectively, with 21 bases between them. This CDR3 is 17 amino acids long. CDR1 is SGHTS and CDR2 is YDEGEE in the germline V gene. The DNA of the CDR3 is TGTGCCAGCAGCTTTCGTCCAGGGGCGCCGCATTTCTACGAGCAGTACTTC. Translation: CASSFRPGAPHFYEQYF. Variable domain in full (rest from reference TRBV5-8 and TRBJ2-7): EAGVTQSPTHLIKTRGQQATLRCSPISGHTSVYWYQQALGLGLQFLLWYDEGEERNRGNFPPRFSGRQFPNYSSELNVNALELEDSALYLCASSFRPGAPHFYEQYFGPGTRLTVT.

The J gene is TRBJ2-2, the V gene TRBV19; D might be TRBD1 (6 bases). The V end was cut by 7 bases, the J end by 5 bases, with 11 bases between. Germline lookup yields CDR1 LNHDA and CDR2 SQIVND (reference sequence). The CDR3 runs 13 residues. The CDR3 region has the DNA TGTGCCAGTATGACAGGAGAAACCGGGGAGCTGTTTTTT. As protein: CASMTGETGELFF.

J is TRBJ2-7 and V is TRBV7-9; D might be TRBD1 (6 bases). V was clipped by 1 base and J by 4 bases, with 17 bases between them. The CDR3 loop spans 16 amino acids. CDR1 is SEHNR and CDR2 is FQNEAQ in the germline V gene (reference sequence). The chain's CDR3 is CASSLGGQEGRYEQYF. In nucleotides, the CDR3 is TGTGCCAGCAGCTTAGGGGGGCAGGAAGGACGATACGAGCAGTACTTC.

The chain carries TRBV2 and TRBJ2-3; 7 bases agree with TRBD2. Germline CDR1 reads SNHLY; CDR2 reads FYNNEI. V lost 7 bases to trimming and J lost 2 bases; unmatched junction nucleotides: 6. CDR3 length equals 14 residues. CDR3 nucleotides: TGTGCCAGCACCCCGGGACTACCCACAGATACGCAGTATTTT. Amino acid sequence: CASTPGLPTDTQYF.

The rearrangement links TRBV7-2 to TRBJ2-7, with a possible D match to TRBD1 (6 bases). The CDR3 totals 17 residues. Germline-derived CDR1 and CDR2 are SGHTA and FQGNSA. Trimming removed 2 bases at V and 0 bases at J, with 17 bases between. Here the CDR3 reads CASSLLTGHKSSYEQYF. The CDR3 coding sequence is TGTGCCAGCAGCTTACTAACGGGACACAAAAGCTCCTACGAGCAGTACTTC. Full variable domain (outside the CDR3, taken from reference TRBV7-2 and TRBJ2-7): GAGVSQSPSNKVTEKGKDVELRCDPISGHTALYWYRQSLGQGLEFLIYFQGNSAPDKSGLPSDRFSAERTGGSVSTLTIQRTQQEDSAVYLCASSLLTGHKSSYEQYFGPGTRLTVT.

This clone was counted a few times. The gene calls are TRBV25-1 and TRBJ1-1, with 8 bases fitting TRBD1. Germline V CDR1 and CDR2: MGHDK, SYGVNS. The CDR3 covers 15 residues. J gave up 3 bases and V 3 bases, and 6 bases lay outside the gene matches. The CDR3 region is CASSDWTGKDTEAFF. Here the CDR3 DNA reads TGTGCCAGCAGTGATTGGACAGGGAAGGACACTGAAGCTTTCTTT.

The V gene is TRBV6-5, the J gene TRBJ2-3; D is unresolved. The V gene lost 3 bases and the J gene lost 7 bases, with 5 bases spanning the gap. Looked up from germline, CDR1 is MNHEY and CDR2 is SVGAGI. This CDR3 is built from 11 residues. The CDR3 reads CASSYRNTQYF. The CDR3 nucleotides read TGTGCCAGCAGTTATAGAAATACGCAGTATTTT.

The chain is built from TRBV27 and TRBJ1-1; 9 bases line up with TRBD1. Germline assignment: CDR1 MNHEY and CDR2 SMNVEV (reference sequence). V gave up 5 bases and J gave up 0 bases; unmatched junction bases: 7. CDR3 size: 16 residues. DNA for the CDR3: TGTGCCAGCAGTCCACGGGACAGGGCCTTGAACACTGAAGCTTTCTTT. Amino acid sequence: CASSPRDRALNTEAFF.

The chain employs TRBV11-2 and TRBJ2-7; 8 positions match TRBD2. CDR3 length: 16 residues. Unmatched junction bases numbered 7, after V lost 3 bases and J lost 0 bases. Germline loops: CDR1 SGHAT, CDR2 FQNNGV. CDR3 protein: CASSLTSGTSSYEQYF. CDR3 in DNA: TGTGCCAGCAGCTTGACATCCGGGACTAGCTCCTACGAGCAGTACTTC. Full variable domain (rest looked up from reference TRBV11-2 and TRBJ2-7): EAGVAQSPRYKIIEKRQSVAFWCNPISGHATLYWYQQILGQGPKLLIQFQNNGVVDDSQLPKDRFSAERLKGVDSTLKIQPAKLEDSAVYLCASSLTSGTSSYEQYFGPGTRLTVT.

A note on this clone: One end of the junction fails to match germline, which may point to a read error. The V gene is TRBV7-9, the J gene TRBJ1-3; D is uncertain. Germline lookup yields CDR1 SEHNR and CDR2 FQNEAQ (reference sequence). This CDR3 comprises 15 residues. CDR3 sequence: CSSSLARGIPNTIYF. The CDR3 coding sequence is TGTTCCAGCAGCTTAGCGCGGGGAATTCCAAACACCATATATTTT.

This clone was seen a few times. Different DNA sequences within this sample yield the same CDR3. The chain combines TRBV9 with TRBJ1-3; possibly TRBD1 for D (5 bases). V shed 2 bases and J shed 0 bases, with 9 bases lying between them. From germline, CDR1 is SGDLS and CDR2 YYNGEE. The CDR3 extends over 15 amino acids. The CDR3: CASSVGGSSGNTIYF. The CDR3 DNA sequence: TGTGCCAGCAGCGTGGGGGGGAGCTCTGGAAACACCATATATTTT. The full variable domain, rest sourced from reference TRBV9 and TRBJ1-3, is DSGVTQTPKHLITATGQRVTLRCSPRSGDLSVYWYQQSLDQGLQFLIQYYNGEERAKGNILERFSAQQFPDLHSELNLSSLELGDSALYFCASSVGGSSGNTIYFGEGSWLTVV.

This clone was picked up a small number of times. V and J are TRBV4-3 and TRBJ2-1, with 11 positions matching TRBD2. V shed 4 bases and J 7 bases; nucleotides not matched to a gene: 6. The CDR3 is made up of 15 amino acids. Germline CDR1 and CDR2: LGHNA and YSLEER. DNA for the CDR3: TGCGCCAGCAGCCTCAATAGCGGGGGGGATAATGAGCAGTTCTTC. Translating it yields CASSLNSGGDNEQFF.

The V gene is TRBV4-3, the J gene TRBJ2-5, with TRBD1 matching 11 bases. With 2 bases clipped from V and 4 bases from J, the junction kept 6 bases outside the gene matches. Germline CDR1 and CDR2: LGHNA and YSLEER. CDR3 length equals 16 residues. The CDR3 DNA reads TGCGCCAGCAGCCAACCGGGACAGGGGGGGATAGAGACCCAGTACTTC. Translated, it gives CASSQPGQGGIETQYF.

J is TRBJ1-2 and V is TRBV30; 10 nucleotides agree with TRBD1. Germline values: CDR1 GTSNPN, CDR2 SVGIG (reference sequence). V dropped 1 base and J dropped 8; count of bases not matched to a gene: 4. This CDR3 is built from 13 residues. CDR3 nucleotides: TGTGCCTGGAGTGGACAGGGGGCGCGAGGCTACACCTTC. As protein: CAWSGQGARGYTF. Full variable domain (outside the CDR3, taken from reference TRBV30 and TRBJ1-2): SQTIHQWPATLVQPVGSPLSLECTVEGTSNPNLYWYRQAAGRGLQLLFYSVGIGQISSEVPQNLSASRPQDRQFILSSKKLLLSDSGFYLCAWSGQGARGYTFGSGTRLTVV.

The rearrangement links TRBV11-2 to TRBJ2-5; maybe TRBD1 (7 bases). V was shortened by 8 bases and J by 9 bases, with 16 bases between the two germline ends. The CDR3 runs to 12 residues. CDR1 SGHAT and CDR2 FQNNGV come from the germline V gene. The CDR3 region is CASSSGGTAQYF. CDR3 DNA sequence: TGTGCCAGCTCTTCGGGCGGGACAGCCCAGTACTTC.